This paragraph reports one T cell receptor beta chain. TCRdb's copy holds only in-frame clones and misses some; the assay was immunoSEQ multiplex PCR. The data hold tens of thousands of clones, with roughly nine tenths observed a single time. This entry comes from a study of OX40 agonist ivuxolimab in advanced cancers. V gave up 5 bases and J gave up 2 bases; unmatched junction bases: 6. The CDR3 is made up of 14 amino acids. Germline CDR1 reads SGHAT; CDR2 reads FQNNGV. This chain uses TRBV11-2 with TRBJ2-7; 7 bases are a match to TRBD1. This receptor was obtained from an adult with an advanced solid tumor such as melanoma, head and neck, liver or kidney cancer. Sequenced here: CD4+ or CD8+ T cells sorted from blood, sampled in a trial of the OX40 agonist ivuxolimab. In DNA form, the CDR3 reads TGTGCCAGCAGCAACCCGGGACAGACCTACGAGCAGTACTTC. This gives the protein CASSNPGQTYEQYF. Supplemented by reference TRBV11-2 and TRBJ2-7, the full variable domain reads EAGVAQSPRYKIIEKRQSVAFWCNPISGHATLYWYQQILGQGPKLLIQFQNNGVVDDSQLPKDRFSAERLKGVDSTLKIQPAKLEDSAVYLCASSNPGQTYEQYFGPGTRLTVT.